The 7 T cell receptor beta chains below all came from one sample that was sequenced in a study of shared clonotypes between healthy human individuals. Clones were read by immunoSEQ multiplex PCR, and TCRdb kept only the in-frame ones, dropping some. The repertoire includes hundreds of thousands of clones, more than 70% of them detected once, and 1.5% to 2% sits in the top ten. Sequencing input: memory CD4+ T cells sorted from blood. Stated subset: CD45RA-negative fraction. The receptors originated from a woman aged 25 to 39 in good health.

This clone showed up just once. The chain combines TRBV6-5 with TRBJ2-5; 7 nucleotides line up with TRBD2. V shed 4 bases and J 4 bases; nucleotides not matched to a gene: 9. The CDR3 loop spans 15 amino acids. The germline V gene has CDR1 MNHEY and CDR2 SVGAGI. CDR3 in DNA: TGTGCCAGCAGTTCCCGTGAGGCTAGCGGAGAGACCCAGTACTTC. This codes for CASSSREASGETQYF.

This clone has ten or more counts. The chain has TRBV15 and TRBJ1-5, with D possibly matching TRBD1 (6 bases). The CDR3 extends over 14 amino acids. Between the trimmed V and J ends, which lost 1 base and 4 bases, there was a span of 8 bases. Germline V lookup: CDR1 LNHNV, CDR2 YYDKDF (reference sequence). Here the CDR3 reads CATSRGDINQPQHF. The CDR3 region has the DNA TGTGCCACCAGCAGAGGGGACATAAATCAGCCCCAGCATTTT.

Turning to this clone: At the DNA level, this CDR3 is encoded by other sequences in the same sample as well. The chain employs TRBV18 and TRBJ2-2; no clear D gene. This CDR3 region has 13 residues. The V end was cut by 3 bases, the J end by 2 bases, with 4 bases between. Germline CDR1 KGHSH, CDR2 LQKENI. CDR3 DNA sequence: TGTGCCAGCTCACCCGCTAACACCGGGGAGCTGTTTTTT. This encodes CASSPANTGELFF.

This clone was detected a few times. The CDR3 spells CASSYGTGAPDTQYF. The CDR3 nucleotides are TGTGCCAGCAGCTACGGGACAGGGGCCCCAGATACGCAGTATTTT. This rearrangement joins TRBV7-7 to TRBJ2-3, with 10 nucleotides matching TRBD1. The CDR3 has 15 amino acids. CDR1 and CDR2 from the germline V gene are SSHAT and FNYEAQ (reference sequence). The V and J ends lost 4 bases and 4 bases, in that order; junction bases with no gene match: 5. The complete variable domain, with remaining parts taken from reference TRBV7-7 and TRBJ2-3, reads GAGVSQSPRYKVTKRGQDVTLRCDPISSHATLYWYQQALGQGPEFLTYFNYEAQPDKSGLPSDRFSAERPEGSISTLTIQRTEQRDSAMYRCASSYGTGAPDTQYFGPGTRLTVL.

This rearrangement joins TRBV5-1 to TRBJ1-2; D remains ambiguous. The ends were cut back, 7 bases at V and 3 bases at J, with 13 bases in the middle. The CDR3 sequence is 13 residues long. The germline CDR1 and CDR2 sequences are SGHRS and YFSETQ. The CDR3 protein is CASGRTDHYGYTF. CDR3 bases: TGCGCCAGCGGCCGAACAGACCACTATGGCTACACCTTC. The complete variable domain, with remaining parts taken from reference TRBV5-1 and TRBJ1-2, reads KAGVTQTPRYLIKTRGQQVTLSCSPISGHRSVSWYQQTPGQGLQFLFEYFSETQRNKGNFPGRFSGRQFSNSRSEMNVSTLELGDSALYLCASGRTDHYGYTFGSGTRLTVV.

The chain uses TRBV11-3 and TRBJ2-2; TRBD2 agrees at 12 bases. This CDR3 comprises 17 residues. V lost 1 base, J lost 7 bases, and 7 bases stayed unmatched. Germline values: CDR1 SGHNT, CDR2 YENEEA. DNA for the CDR3: TGTGCCAGCAGCTTAGGGAAGACTAGCGGGAGTAACGGGGAGCTGTTTTTT. As protein: CASSLGKTSGSNGELFF.

This clone was counted many times. CDR3 sequence (DNA): TGCGCCAGCACCTTAGGAGGGGAAACCGGGGAGCTGTTTTTT. This codes for CASTLGGETGELFF. This sequence joins TRBV5-1 and TRBJ2-2, with D possibly being TRBD2 (6 bases). The length of the CDR3 is 14 residues. CDR1 and CDR2 (germline): SGHRS, YFSETQ. The ends were cut back, 6 bases at V and 5 bases at J, with 14 bases in the middle.